This TCR beta chain emerged from a study of identical twins. TCRdb reprocessed the 5' RACE reads via MiXCR and lists one record per CDR3 protein. Here the sample spans around 1.7 million distinct CDR3 sequences, under 35% being singletons. CDR1 is MDHEN and CDR2 is SYDVKM in the germline V gene. The trim removed 0 bases at V and 4 bases at J, leaving 1 base unmatched. This CDR3 comprises 16 residues. The material sequenced was cord blood. J is TRBJ2-7 and V is TRBV28; TRBD2 agrees at 15 bases. This sequence originates from a newborn girl in good health. Here the CDR3 reads CASSLWGLAGGYEQYF. The CDR3 nucleotides read TGTGCCAGCAGTTTATGGGGACTAGCGGGAGGTTACGAGCAGTACTTC.